This passage covers 31 T cell receptor beta chains from one sample sequenced in a study of OX40 agonist ivuxolimab in advanced cancers. Sequencing used immunoSEQ multiplex PCR; TCRdb keeps in-frame clones, though not all of them. The sample consists of 75,000 to 95,000 clones, roughly 94% of them appearing once. Material: CD4+ or CD8+ T cells sorted from blood, obtained in a trial of the OX40 agonist ivuxolimab. Source of these receptors: an adult with an advanced solid tumor such as melanoma, head and neck, liver or kidney cancer.

The chain combines TRBV6-6 with TRBJ2-5; 7 nucleotides match TRBD1. CDR3 size: 15 residues. CDR1 and CDR2 from the germline V gene are MNHNY and SVGAGI (reference sequence). With 2 bases clipped from V and 2 bases from J, the junction kept 5 bases outside the gene matches. In DNA, the CDR3 is TGTGCCAGCAGTTACCGGGACAGCCTACAAGAGACCCAGTACTTC. Translation: CASSYRDSLQETQYF.

The rearrangement joins TRBV7-9 to TRBJ2-3, with 7 bases identical to TRBD2. Unmatched junction bases numbered 6, after V lost 2 bases and J lost 10 bases. CDR1 SEHNR and CDR2 FQNEAQ come from the germline V gene (reference sequence). The CDR3 loop spans 13 amino acids. Here the CDR3 reads CASSLNGEGAQYF. CDR3 sequence (DNA): TGTGCCAGCAGCTTAAACGGGGAGGGAGCGCAGTATTTT.

This clone showed up just once. The chain is built from TRBV30 and TRBJ2-3; TRBD2 aligns across 7 bases. CDR3 size: 15 residues. The J segment lost 0 bases and the V segment lost 8 bases, leaving 11 bases of the junction unmatched. The V gene's germline CDR1 is GTSNPN and CDR2 SVGIG (reference sequence). The CDR3 DNA is TGTGCCACTATGCGGGGGTCCACTAGCACAGATACGCAGTATTTT. It translates to CATMRGSTSTDTQYF.

The CDR3 sequence is CASSLARGLGTDTQYF. In DNA form, the CDR3 reads TGCGCCAGCAGCTTGGCCAGGGGGCTGGGCACAGATACGCAGTATTTT. The chain links TRBV5-1 to TRBJ2-3, with 8 nucleotides matching TRBD1. V lost 0 bases and J lost 1; bases outside the gene matches: 4. The length of the CDR3 is 16 residues. Germline V gene sequence: CDR1 SGHRS, CDR2 YFSETQ.

The chain has TRBV4-1 and TRBJ1-3; possible D gene TRBD1, 5 bases. The CDR3 extends over 16 amino acids. Germline V gene sequence: CDR1 MGHRA, CDR2 YSYEKL. The germline V and J ends were trimmed by 2 bases and 0 bases, with 11 bases remaining between them. CDR3 amino acids: CASSQRDASSGNTIYF. CDR3 coding DNA: TGCGCCAGCAGCCAACGGGACGCAAGCTCTGGAAACACCATATATTTT.

The chain carries TRBV14 and TRBJ2-5; 8 bases match TRBD2. Germline V lookup: CDR1 SGHDN, CDR2 FVKESK. The CDR3 has 17 amino acids. J was trimmed by 1 base and V by 4 bases; bases with no gene match: 11. The CDR3 is CASSPGTAGLVQETQYF. DNA for the CDR3: TGTGCCAGCAGCCCCGGGACGGCGGGACTAGTCCAAGAGACCCAGTACTTC.

The chain has TRBV6-1 and TRBJ1-3; no definite D call. The V gene's germline CDR1 is MNHNS and CDR2 SASEGT. The CDR3 has 16 amino acids. Trimming took 4 bases from V and 0 from J, leaving 13 bases between them. In DNA, the CDR3 is TGTGCCAGCAGTGCCCAGACCCGCAGCTCTGGAAACACCATATATTTT. The encoded protein is CASSAQTRSSGNTIYF.

This rearrangement joins TRBV21-1 to TRBJ1-2; TRBD1 reflects the table's D call only, with no check against the DNA. TRBV21-1 is a listed pseudogene. The CDR3 sequence is 14 residues long. CDR3 residues: CASSNRHRVCGYTF. CDR3 nucleotide sequence: TGTGCCAGCAGCAATAGGCACAGGGTGTGTGGCTACACCTTC.

The chain employs TRBV6-5 and TRBJ2-3; D gene ambiguous. V gave up 5 bases and J gave up 2 bases, with 11 bases separating them. The length of the CDR3 is 14 residues. Germline V CDR1 and CDR2: MNHEY, SVGAGI. The CDR3 sequence is CASSRALFTDTQYF. CDR3 coding DNA: TGTGCCAGCAGTAGGGCCTTATTCACAGATACGCAGTATTTT.

The CDR3, as DNA: TGTGCCACCAGCAGGGAAAGGGGCTCCTACGAGCAGTACTTC. The encoded protein is CATSRERGSYEQYF. The rearrangement joins TRBV15 to TRBJ2-7; possible D gene TRBD1, 5 bases. Trimming stripped 3 bases from V and 0 bases from J, with 9 bases between. CDR1 is LNHNV, CDR2 YYDKDF, per germline (reference sequence). The CDR3 sequence is 14 residues long.

The chain is built from TRBV5-1 and TRBJ2-5; D gene ambiguous. V lost 6 bases to trimming and J lost 3 bases, with 12 bases between them. The germline gives CDR1 SGHRS, CDR2 YFSETQ. This CDR3 region has 13 residues. The CDR3 region is CASTPSGEETQYF. In DNA, the CDR3 is TGCGCCAGCACCCCGAGTGGGGAAGAGACCCAGTACTTC.

V and J are TRBV11-3 and TRBJ1-1; the D is unclear. V was trimmed by 2 bases and J by 5 bases, leaving 9 bases between them. Germline V gives CDR1 SGHNT, CDR2 YENEEA. The CDR3 consists of 13 residues. The CDR3 DNA reads as TGTGCCAGCAGCTTAACCCGAAATACTGAAGCTTTCTTT. Its protein product is CASSLTRNTEAFF.

The V gene is TRBV19, the J gene TRBJ2-1; D is perhaps TRBD2 (5 bases). Deletions cut 3 bases from V and 1 base from J, with 10 bases between. Germline CDR1 reads LNHDA; CDR2 reads SQIVND (reference sequence). The CDR3 is 15 amino acids. The DNA for the CDR3 is TGTGCCAGTAGTATCAGCGGATTATCCTACAATGAGCAGTTCTTC. Translation: CASSISGLSYNEQFF.

J is TRBJ2-1 and V is TRBV6-5; the match to TRBD2 covers 12 bases. Germline lookup yields CDR1 MNHEY and CDR2 SVGAGI. V lost 4 bases and J lost 8; bases outside the gene matches: 6. The CDR3 sequence is 15 residues long. CDR3 sequence: CASSLTSGSFHEQFF. The CDR3 nucleotides read TGTGCCAGCAGTTTGACTAGCGGGAGCTTTCATGAGCAGTTCTTC.

The chain is built from TRBV10-2 and TRBJ2-7, with D perhaps matching TRBD1 (6 bases). The CDR3 is 14 amino acids. Germline V lookup: CDR1 WSHSY, CDR2 SAAADI. Trimming cost V 3 bases and J 4 bases, with 13 bases left between them. The CDR3 region is CASSDWTALYEQYF. The CDR3 region has the DNA TGCGCCAGCAGTGACTGGACAGCCTTGTACGAGCAGTACTTC.

The rearrangement uses TRBV18 and TRBJ1-1, with no clear D. Deletions cut 3 bases from V and 3 bases from J, with 14 bases between. This CDR3 comprises 15 residues. CDR1 is KGHSH and CDR2 is LQKENI in the germline V gene. CDR3 bases: TGTGCCAGCTCACCCGGCCCAGTGAAGGACACTGAAGCTTTCTTT. Amino acids: CASSPGPVKDTEAFF.

The V gene is TRBV30, the J gene TRBJ1-2, with D maybe TRBD1 (6 bases). The CDR3 is 12 residues long. Per germline, CDR1 GTSNPN and CDR2 SVGIG (reference sequence). Trimming shortened V by 0 bases and J by 8 bases, and 10 bases separated the two germline ends. The CDR3 sequence is CAWSVGQGGYTF. The CDR3 coding sequence is TGTGCCTGGAGTGTGGGTCAGGGGGGCTACACCTTC.

CDR3 in DNA: TGTGCCAGCAGCTTAGGAGAGGGGAGCGGTCAGCCCCAGCATTTT. Amino acid sequence: CASSLGEGSGQPQHF. V usage is TRBV7-3 and J usage is TRBJ1-5, with a weak D call TRBD1 (5 bases). CDR3 length equals 15 residues. Germline V lookup: CDR1 SGHTA, CDR2 FQGTGA. Deletions cut 2 bases from V and 6 bases from J, with 14 bases between.

V gene TRBV30 combines with J gene TRBJ1-5; no definite D call. This CDR3 contains 13 residues. The germline V and J ends were trimmed by 1 base and 7 bases, with 11 bases remaining between them. Germline V CDR1 and CDR2: GTSNPN, SVGIG (reference sequence). The CDR3 protein is CAWSGTRQQPQHF. The CDR3 nucleotides are TGTGCCTGGAGTGGTACCCGGCAACAGCCCCAGCATTTT.

V is TRBV9 and J is TRBJ2-3, with 12 bases identical to TRBD2. V was clipped by 4 bases and J by 2 bases; unmatched bases: 5. The CDR3 is made up of 16 amino acids. Germline loops: CDR1 SGDLS, CDR2 YYNGEE. CDR3 amino acids: CASSFSSGRATDTQYF. The CDR3 nucleotides read TGTGCCAGCAGCTTTTCTAGCGGGAGGGCCACAGATACGCAGTATTTT. The full variable domain, completed using reference TRBV9 and TRBJ2-3, is DSGVTQTPKHLITATGQRVTLRCSPRSGDLSVYWYQQSLDQGLQFLIQYYNGEERAKGNILERFSAQQFPDLHSELNLSSLELGDSALYFCASSFSSGRATDTQYFGPGTRLTVL.

The V gene is TRBV6-6, the J gene TRBJ1-2, with 8 nucleotides matching TRBD1. After removal of 1 base from V and 14 bases from J, the junction contained 6 bases not matched to a gene. The CDR3 sequence is 12 residues long. Germline V gene data show CDR1 as MNHNY and CDR2 as SVGAGI (reference sequence). The CDR3, as DNA: TGTGCCAGCAGTTACTATCAGGGGGCGCGAACCTTC. This encodes CASSYYQGARTF.

The J gene is TRBJ2-5, the V gene TRBV5-1; 9 bases agree with TRBD2. The CDR3 sequence is 17 residues long. Losses at the gene ends were 0 bases for V and 5 bases for J; bases not matched to a gene: 11. Germline-derived CDR1 and CDR2 are SGHRS and YFSETQ. CDR3 DNA: TGCGCCAGCAGCTTGGTGGGTAGCGGGGGACCCTCGGAGACCCAGTACTTC. Protein: CASSLVGSGGPSETQYF.

The chain employs TRBV6-1 and TRBJ2-3; TRBD1 matches at 8 bases. Trimming at V came to 4 bases and at J to 2 bases, leaving 5 bases not matched to a gene. The germline CDR1 and CDR2 sequences are MNHNS and SASEGT. The CDR3 extends over 15 amino acids. CDR3 coding DNA: TGTGCCAGCAGTGTTGACAGGGGTATCACAGATACGCAGTATTTT. This codes for CASSVDRGITDTQYF.

CDR3 nucleotides: TGTGCCAGTAGTATAGCCGGGACAGGGTTTAACACTGAAGCTTTCTTT. As protein: CASSIAGTGFNTEAFF. The chain couples TRBV19 to TRBJ1-1; 9 bases map to TRBD1. The CDR3 runs 16 residues. Trimming removed 1 base from V and 2 bases from J; junction bases left unmatched: 5. Germline values: CDR1 LNHDA, CDR2 SQIVND (reference sequence).

The rearrangement links TRBV5-8 to TRBJ1-2; TRBD1 aligns across 7 bases. There are 14 residues in the CDR3. Germline-derived CDR1 and CDR2 are SGHTS and YDEGEE. V shed 4 bases and J 5 bases; nucleotides not matched to a gene: 8. The DNA of the CDR3 is TGTGCCAGCAGCCCAAGAACAGGGGTTTATGGCTACACCTTC. Translated: CASSPRTGVYGYTF.

CDR3 loop: CASSISGDRVTPLHF. Here the CDR3 DNA reads TGTGCCAGTAGTATAAGCGGGGACAGGGTGACACCCCTCCACTTT. V usage is TRBV19 and J usage is TRBJ1-6; 9 nucleotides agree with TRBD1. J was trimmed by 11 bases and V by 2 bases; bases with no gene match: 7. Per germline, CDR1 LNHDA and CDR2 SQIVND (reference sequence). CDR3 length equals 15 residues.

The J gene is TRBJ2-7, the V gene TRBV7-9; no clear D gene. Trimming took 3 bases from V and 2 from J, leaving 5 bases between them. Germline CDR1 SEHNR, CDR2 FQNEAQ (reference sequence). This CDR3 has 12 residues. The CDR3 DNA reads as TGTGCCAGCAGCTTTAACACCTACGAGCAGTACTTC. This sequence encodes CASSFNTYEQYF.

In DNA form, the CDR3 reads TGTGCCAGCGCTGTGACCTACGAGCAGTACTTC. Amino acids: CASAVTYEQYF. The chain employs TRBV6-1 and TRBJ2-7, with D unclear. V was trimmed by 8 bases and J by 2 bases, leaving 7 bases between them. This CDR3 has 11 residues. Germline V gene data show CDR1 as MNHNS and CDR2 as SASEGT.

V usage is TRBV21-1 and J usage is TRBJ2-5; the table's D call, TRBD2, has no DNA check behind it. TRBV21-1 corresponds to a pseudogene. This CDR3 region has 16 residues. The CDR3 DNA reads as TGTGCCAGCAGCAATCAGGCTAGCGGGTACCAAGAGACCCAGTACTTC. Amino acids: CASSNQASGYQETQYF.

V usage is TRBV19 and J usage is TRBJ1-6; perhaps TRBD1 as D (6 bases). The CDR3 extends over 14 amino acids. Germline lookup yields CDR1 LNHDA and CDR2 SQIVND (reference sequence). V dropped 4 bases and J dropped 6 bases, with 10 bases sitting between them. CDR3: CASSTTGSNSPLHF. CDR3 DNA sequence: TGTGCCAGTAGTACGACAGGCAGTAATTCACCCCTCCACTTT.

The chain is built from TRBV29-1 and TRBJ2-5; 8 bases agree with TRBD2. The trim removed 6 bases at V and 9 bases at J, leaving 9 bases unmatched. The CDR3 covers 12 residues. Germline lookup yields CDR1 SQVTM and CDR2 ANQGSEA. The CDR3 loop reads CSVGLASPAQYF. In nucleotides, the CDR3 is TGCAGCGTCGGACTAGCCTCTCCCGCCCAGTACTTC.